This passage covers 7 T cell receptor beta chains from one sample sequenced in a study of blood T cell repertoires in COVID-19. This table comes from immunoSEQ multiplex PCR, and its TCRdb copy is limited to in-frame clones, with some not included. The sample includes about 75,000 clones, roughly 90% of them seen just once. The sample consisted of peripheral blood. These receptors came from a human donor in a cohort sampled during active COVID-19.

The chain recombines TRBV4-1 with TRBJ2-3, with TRBD2 identical over 9 bases. This CDR3 region has 17 residues. Looked up from germline, CDR1 is MGHRA and CDR2 is YSYEKL. Trimming cost V 1 base and J 4 bases; bases outside gene matches: 9. The CDR3 region has the DNA TGCGCCAGCAGCCAAGTGATAGCGGGAGCGGGGGCAGATACGCAGTATTTT. Residues: CASSQVIAGAGADTQYF.

The DNA for the CDR3 is TGTGCCATCAGTGAGGCTAGCGGGGGCCGCACAGATACGCAGTATTTT. Encoded protein: CAISEASGGRTDTQYF. The chain joins TRBV10-3 to TRBJ2-3, with 10 bases aligning to TRBD2. CDR1 is ENHRY, CDR2 SYGVKD, per germline. The CDR3 consists of 16 residues. Trimming cost V 2 bases and J 1 base; bases outside gene matches: 3.

Notes on this clone: Within the sample, other DNA sequences also encode this same CDR3. The rearrangement joins TRBV3-1 (or the pseudogene TRBV3-2) to TRBJ1-3; unclear D gene. The CDR3 spans 14 residues. Trimming shortened V by 2 bases and J by 2 bases, and 7 bases separated the two germline ends. Germline-derived CDR1 and CDR2 are LGHDT and YNNKEL (reference sequence). The CDR3 loop is CASSQRGTGNTIYF. The DNA of the CDR3 is TGTGCCAGCAGCCAACGGGGTACTGGAAACACCATATATTTT.

This clone appeared a single time. This sequence joins TRBV4-2 and TRBJ1-2; 7 nucleotides line up with TRBD1. CDR3 size: 16 residues. V gave up 1 base and J gave up 0 bases; unmatched junction bases: 5. The germline gives CDR1 LGHNA, CDR2 YNFKEQ. Written as DNA, the CDR3 is TGTGCCAGCAGCCAAGCTACGGGACAGCCTAACTATGGCTACACCTTC. Amino acid sequence: CASSQATGQPNYGYTF.

This clone was picked up one time. The chain couples TRBV7-9 to TRBJ1-4, with D uncertain. Germline lookup yields CDR1 SEHNR and CDR2 FQNEAQ (reference sequence). This CDR3 has 17 residues. Trimming removed 5 bases from V and 0 bases from J, with 16 bases in between. DNA for the CDR3: TGTGCCAGCAGCGCAGCGCTAGGAATTGCAACTAATGAAAAACTGTTTTTT. It codes for CASSAALGIATNEKLFF.

This chain connects TRBV4-1 to TRBJ1-2, with unresolved D. V was pared by 4 bases and J by 7 bases, with 13 bases between. This CDR3 is 13 amino acids long. Germline CDR1 and CDR2: MGHRA and YSYEKL. The CDR3 DNA sequence: TGCGCCAGCAGCCCACCCACCGGTGGTGGCTACACCTTC. Protein product: CASSPPTGGGYTF.

The CDR3: CASSYHVSSYEQYF. The CDR3 DNA sequence: TGTGCCAGCAGTTACCACGTCAGCTCCTACGAGCAGTACTTC. The J gene is TRBJ2-7, the V gene TRBV6-2 or TRBV6-3; D uncertain. Germline values: CDR1 MNHEY, CDR2 SVGEGT. Trimming removed 2 bases from V and 0 bases from J, with 8 bases in between. This CDR3 has 14 amino acids.